Listed here are 14 T cell receptor beta chains from one sample, sequenced in a study of shared clonotypes between healthy human individuals. Some clones are missing from TCRdb's copy, which holds only in-frame ones; the method was immunoSEQ multiplex PCR. The sample has 450,000 to 500,000 clones; 70% to 80% are singletons. The specimen was PBMCs. These receptors were taken from a woman aged 40 to 50 in good health. Some clones in this sample may be carry-over from other donors' samples.

This sequence joins TRBV30 and TRBJ2-2; no clear D gene. Trimming cost V 0 bases and J 5 bases, with 7 bases left between them. The germline V gene encodes CDR1 GTSNPN and CDR2 SVGIG (reference sequence). The CDR3 consists of 13 residues. This CDR3 reads CAWSVLGTGELFF. CDR3 nucleotides: TGTGCCTGGAGTGTATTGGGGACCGGGGAGCTGTTTTTT.

The chain uses TRBV15 and TRBJ2-3; 10 nucleotides match TRBD2. The CDR3 is 16 residues long. Trimming at V came to 0 bases and at J to 7 bases, leaving 7 bases not matched to a gene. CDR1 is LNHNV and CDR2 is YYDKDF in the germline V gene (reference sequence). The CDR3 loop is CATSRDRASGGYTQYF. For the CDR3, the DNA is TGTGCCACCAGCAGAGATCGGGCTAGCGGGGGCTATACGCAGTATTTT.

J is TRBJ2-4 and V is TRBV15, with D unresolved. The CDR3 is 12 residues long. The germline V gene has CDR1 LNHNV and CDR2 YYDKDF (reference sequence). V shed 1 base and J shed 8 bases, with 6 bases lying between them. The CDR3 DNA is TGTGCCACCAGCAGAGTTGGGGACATTCAGTACTTC. It encodes CATSRVGDIQYF. The full variable domain, with the rest looked up from reference TRBV15 and TRBJ2-4, is DAMVIQNPRYQVTQFGKPVTLSCSQTLNHNVMYWYQQKSSQAPKLLFHYYDKDFNNEADTPDNFQSRRPNTSFCFLDIRSPGLGDTAMYLCATSRVGDIQYFGAGTRLSVL.

The chain has TRBV5-8 and TRBJ2-5; D not certain. The germline CDR1 and CDR2 sequences are SGHTS and YDEGEE. The CDR3 sequence is 12 residues long. Trimming left V 5 bases short and J 5 bases short, with 10 bases between. DNA of the CDR3: TGTGCCAGCAGTCTCCTACGGGAGACCCAGTACTTC. This translates into CASSLLRETQYF.

V usage is TRBV7-9 and J usage is TRBJ2-1; D uncertain. The CDR3 runs to 15 residues. The germline V gene has CDR1 SEHNR and CDR2 FQNEAQ (reference sequence). V shed 1 base and J shed 0 bases, with 7 bases lying between them. CDR3 sequence (DNA): TGTGCCAGCAGCTTAGGTGAGAGCTCCTACAATGAGCAGTTCTTC. Protein sequence: CASSLGESSYNEQFF.

The V and J genes are TRBV6-4 and TRBJ2-1; 8 nucleotides line up with TRBD2. The CDR3 runs 14 residues. The germline V gene encodes CDR1 MRHNA and CDR2 SNTAGT. V trimming: 5 bases; J trimming: 9 bases; junction bases outside the gene matches: 9. CDR3 residues: CASSSGSVEGEQFF. The CDR3 coding sequence is TGTGCCAGCAGTAGCGGGAGCGTTGAGGGTGAGCAGTTCTTC.

This clone was seen just once. This chain uses TRBV14 with TRBJ2-4, with 8 bases lining up with TRBD2. V dropped 1 base and J dropped 2; count of bases not matched to a gene: 7. The CDR3 runs 17 residues. Per germline, CDR1 SGHDN and CDR2 FVKESK. The chain's CDR3 is CASSQAGLADPKNIQYF. CDR3 in DNA: TGTGCCAGCAGCCAAGCTGGACTAGCCGACCCCAAAAACATTCAGTACTTC.

The chain recombines TRBV6-6 with TRBJ2-1, with unresolved D. The V gene lost 0 bases and the J gene lost 7 bases, with 10 bases spanning the gap. CDR3 length: 14 residues. Germline values: CDR1 MNHNY, CDR2 SVGAGI (reference sequence). The CDR3 here is CASSYSEWSNEQFF. The CDR3, as DNA: TGTGCCAGCAGTTACTCCGAATGGAGTAATGAGCAGTTCTTC.

V is TRBV7-3 and J is TRBJ1-6, with a weak D call TRBD1 (6 bases). Deletions cut 5 bases from V and 10 bases from J, with 12 bases between. Germline V gene lookup returns CDR1 SGHTA and CDR2 FQGTGA. This CDR3 has 13 residues. CDR3 nucleotide sequence: TGTGCCAGCAGCGCAGGGGAAGGATCACCCCTCCACTTT. It is translated as CASSAGEGSPLHF.

The V gene is TRBV6-1, the J gene TRBJ1-4; D remains ambiguous. This CDR3 has 14 amino acids. The germline CDR1 and CDR2 sequences are MNHNS and SASEGT. V was pared by 4 bases and J by 1 base, with 7 bases between. For the CDR3, the DNA is TGTGCCAGCAGTGCCAGCAGAACTAATGAAAAACTGTTTTTT. Protein sequence: CASSASRTNEKLFF.

This clone was found once. V is TRBV29-1 and J is TRBJ1-5; 8 bases agree with TRBD1. The CDR3 runs 14 residues. The germline V gene encodes CDR1 SQVTM and CDR2 ANQGSEA. The J segment lost 1 base and the V segment lost 3 bases, leaving 2 bases of the junction unmatched. The DNA of the CDR3 is TGCAGCGTTGACAGGGGGCTGAGCAATCAGCCCCAGCATTTT. Its protein is CSVDRGLSNQPQHF.

This chain uses TRBV5-1 with TRBJ2-5; 8 bases agree with TRBD1. This CDR3 comprises 16 residues. Trimming at V came to 0 bases and at J to 2 bases, leaving 6 bases not matched to a gene. Germline V gene lookup returns CDR1 SGHRS and CDR2 YFSETQ. CDR3 nucleotides: TGCGCCAGCAGCTTGGGTCCAGGGGGCCTACAAGAGACCCAGTACTTC. Residues: CASSLGPGGLQETQYF.

The sample holds a few counts of this clone. The chain has TRBV30 and TRBJ1-1, with a possible D match to TRBD1 (6 bases). Germline CDR1 is GTSNPN and CDR2 is SVGIG (reference sequence). V shed 1 base and J shed 7 bases, with 13 bases lying between them. The CDR3 totals 13 residues. The CDR3, as DNA: TGTGCCTGGAGTGGAGGAGTAGGGGGTGAAGCTTTCTTT. It encodes CAWSGGVGGEAFF. Full variable domain (remainder filled in from reference TRBV30 and TRBJ1-1): SQTIHQWPATLVQPVGSPLSLECTVEGTSNPNLYWYRQAAGRGLQLLFYSVGIGQISSEVPQNLSASRPQDRQFILSSKKLLLSDSGFYLCAWSGGVGGEAFFGQGTRLTVV.

V and J are TRBV4-1 and TRBJ2-1, with D possibly matching TRBD1 (6 bases). Germline CDR1 is MGHRA and CDR2 is YSYEKL. The V end was cut by 1 base, the J end by 7 bases, with 11 bases between. The CDR3 runs 14 residues. Here the CDR3 DNA reads TGCGCCAGCAGCCAAGGGTACAGGGAGAATGAGCAGTTCTTC. Amino acid sequence: CASSQGYRENEQFF.